The clone carrying this TCR beta chain was seen only a few times. Sequencing was performed with immunoSEQ multiplex PCR; in TCRdb, only in-frame clones are kept and a portion is missing. Of about 540,000 clones listed, 75% to 80% are singletons. CDR1 and CDR2 (germline): SGHNT, YENEEA. The V end lost 5 bases, the J end lost 2 bases, and 16 bases lay between the germline ends. The CDR3 covers 15 residues. The data belong to a study of shared T cell receptors in the human thymus. These sequences were also reported in another study, on human thymus T cells. That study adds: Surgeons resected thymus tissue during corrective heart surgery. Related research found strongly overlapping thymic repertoires in unrelated individuals.

The chain couples TRBV11-3 to TRBJ2-7, with D perhaps matching TRBD2 (5 bases). The receptor's source is a boy in the first two years of life with a congenital heart defect. Sequencing used thymocytes. The CDR3 region is CASSPLGRGAYEQYF. The CDR3, as DNA: TGTGCCAGCAGCCCCCTTGGTCGGGGTGCCTACGAGCAGTACTTC.